Detailed here is one T cell receptor (beta chain). V lost 4 bases and J lost 4; bases outside the gene matches: 6. There are 15 residues in the CDR3. Germline V gives CDR1 MDHEN, CDR2 SYDVKM. The sample is drawn from a study of OX40 agonist ivuxolimab in advanced cancers. Study at large: All patients had ivuxolimab intravenously every 2 weeks at 0.01 to 10 mg/kg. A diagnosis of hepatocellular carcinoma, melanoma, renal cell or head and neck cancer was present in dose-escalation patients.

Sequencing used immunoSEQ multiplex PCR; TCRdb keeps in-frame clones, though not all of them. This table holds tens of thousands of clones, 75% to 90% found once. The sequencing used CD4+ or CD8+ T cells sorted from blood, collected in a trial of the OX40 agonist ivuxolimab. The receptor's source is an adult with an advanced solid tumor such as melanoma, head and neck, liver or kidney cancer. This chain uses TRBV28 with TRBJ1-5; 8 nucleotides agree with TRBD1. The CDR3: CASSSRDRQNQPQHF. The DNA of the CDR3 is TGTGCCAGCAGTTCCAGGGACAGGCAAAATCAGCCCCAGCATTTT.